The clone carrying this TCR beta chain has just one count. Clones were sequenced by immunoSEQ multiplex PCR, and TCRdb holds only the in-frame ones, with some missing. The repertoire includes about 240,000 clones, about nine tenths of them detected once, and roughly 0.79% sits in the top ten. These data are taken from a study of blood T cell repertoires in COVID-19. V lost 3 bases and J 5 bases, leaving 14 bases between the germline ends. This CDR3 contains 15 residues. Germline V gene lookup returns CDR1 SGDLS and CDR2 YYNGEE. The TCR comes from a man aged 25 to 40 with COVID-19, enrolled during active disease. Material: peripheral blood. The chain joins TRBV9 to TRBJ2-2; D is perhaps TRBD2 (6 bases). CDR3 in amino acids: CASSEQKRATGELFF. The CDR3 nucleotides are TGTGCCAGCAGCGAGCAAAAGCGGGCTACCGGGGAGCTGTTTTTT.